Below are 10 T cell receptor beta chains sequenced from a single sample in a study of T cells in Graves' hyperthyroidism and ophthalmopathy. Using RNA transcripts as the source, TCR beta CDR3 regions were amplified. Initially, a first-round RT-PCR of the TCR CDR3 employed the HTBI primer set. MiXCR, applied by TCRdb to the multiplex PCR reads, yields one record per CDR3 protein. The sample lists 270,000 or so distinct CDR3 sequences; roughly 15% were seen once. What was sequenced was blood. All receptors come from a woman aged 50 to 60 with Graves' hyperthyroidism that later progressed to Graves' ophthalmopathy.

J is TRBJ1-6 and V is TRBV2; TRBD1 matches at 8 bases. Germline V lookup: CDR1 SNHLY, CDR2 FYNNEI. The CDR3 is made up of 13 amino acids. The trim removed 8 bases at V and 5 bases at J, leaving 2 bases unmatched. The CDR3 DNA reads TGTGCCAGCTACAGGGGGGATAATTCACCCCTCCACTTT. Its protein is CASYRGDNSPLHF.

This clonotype showed up many times. The chain uses TRBV4-1 and TRBJ2-5, with D possibly being TRBD1 or TRBD2 (5 bases each). In germline, CDR1 is MGHRA, CDR2 YSYEKL. Trimming cost V 1 base and J 5 bases, with 14 bases left between them. The CDR3 runs 15 residues. The DNA of the CDR3 is TGCGCCAGCAGCCAAGGAGGGCAGGGTGACGAGACCCAGTACTTC. The encoded protein is CASSQGGQGDETQYF.

CDR3 bases: TGTGCCAGCAGACCCTCAGTGAACACTGAAGCTTTCTTT. Translated: CASRPSVNTEAFF. The chain uses TRBV28 and TRBJ1-1; no definite D call. V lost 6 bases and J 0 bases, leaving 8 bases between the germline ends. This CDR3 has 13 residues. Germline V lookup: CDR1 MDHEN, CDR2 SYDVKM.

As for this clonotype: A much larger clone is a single base away; this may be a read error. The chain couples TRBV5-5 to TRBJ2-1, with a possible D match to TRBD2 (6 bases). This CDR3 region has 15 residues. In germline, CDR1 is SGHKS, CDR2 YYEKEE (reference sequence). V was cut by 3 bases and J by 2 bases, with 12 bases left in between. This chain's CDR3 is CASSYGGKAYNEQFF. The CDR3 nucleotides read TGTGCCAGCAGCTACGGGGGTAAGGCCTACAATGAGCAGTTCTTC.

This clonotype was counted many times. This chain links TRBV7-2 with TRBJ1-5; D is uncertain. The CDR3 consists of 15 residues. V dropped 5 bases and J dropped 7 bases, with 18 bases sitting between them. The germline V gene encodes CDR1 SGHTA and CDR2 FQGNSA. As DNA, the CDR3 is TGTGCCAGCAGCCGCGGAGCAGGACGAGGGCAGCCCCAGCATTTT. Its translation: CASSRGAGRGQPQHF.

The V and J genes are TRBV20-1 and TRBJ2-3, with a weak D call TRBD2 (5 bases). V dropped 3 bases and J dropped 7 bases, with 14 bases sitting between them. The CDR3 contains 13 residues. The V gene's germline CDR1 is DFQATT and CDR2 SNEGSKA (reference sequence). The CDR3: CSASVHGVNTQYF. CDR3 bases: TGCAGTGCTAGTGTCCACGGGGTTAATACGCAGTATTTT.

This clonotype was seen repeatedly, ten times or more. The chain recombines TRBV27 with TRBJ2-1, with 10 bases that match TRBD2. The junction had 1 base not matched to a gene; V was cut back by 2 bases and J by 3 bases. The CDR3 spans 15 residues. Per the germline V gene, CDR1 is MNHEY and CDR2 is SMNVEV (reference sequence). The CDR3 sequence: CASSLQREGYNEQFF. The CDR3 region has the DNA TGTGCCAGCAGTTTACAGCGGGAGGGCTACAATGAGCAGTTCTTC.

The gene calls are TRBV9 and TRBJ1-6; D not resolved. V lost 1 base to trimming and J lost 5 bases, with 4 bases between them. The CDR3 has 13 residues. The V gene's germline CDR1 is SGDLS and CDR2 YYNGEE. The CDR3 DNA sequence: TGTGCCAGCAGCGTACAGGATAATTCACCCCTCCACTTT. Translation gives CASSVQDNSPLHF.

This clonotype was found a few times. A much larger clonotype is one base distant, so this may be a read error. The J gene is TRBJ1-2, the V gene TRBV28; 8 bases fit TRBD1. The CDR3 sequence is 12 residues long. Germline CDR1 reads MDHEN; CDR2 reads SYDVKM. The CDR3 loop is CASSRQGNGYIF. The CDR3 bases are TGTGCCAGCAGTCGACAGGGGAATGGCTACATCTTC.

This clonotype came up many times. V and J are TRBV3-1 and TRBJ2-7, with D perhaps matching TRBD2 (6 bases). Trimming cost V 5 bases and J 9 bases, with 17 bases left between them. Germline-derived CDR1 and CDR2 are LGHDT and YNNKEL (reference sequence). The CDR3 is 13 residues long. The CDR3 spells CASSATRTGGQYF. The CDR3 DNA reads as TGTGCCAGCAGCGCGACTAGAACCGGCGGGCAGTACTTC.